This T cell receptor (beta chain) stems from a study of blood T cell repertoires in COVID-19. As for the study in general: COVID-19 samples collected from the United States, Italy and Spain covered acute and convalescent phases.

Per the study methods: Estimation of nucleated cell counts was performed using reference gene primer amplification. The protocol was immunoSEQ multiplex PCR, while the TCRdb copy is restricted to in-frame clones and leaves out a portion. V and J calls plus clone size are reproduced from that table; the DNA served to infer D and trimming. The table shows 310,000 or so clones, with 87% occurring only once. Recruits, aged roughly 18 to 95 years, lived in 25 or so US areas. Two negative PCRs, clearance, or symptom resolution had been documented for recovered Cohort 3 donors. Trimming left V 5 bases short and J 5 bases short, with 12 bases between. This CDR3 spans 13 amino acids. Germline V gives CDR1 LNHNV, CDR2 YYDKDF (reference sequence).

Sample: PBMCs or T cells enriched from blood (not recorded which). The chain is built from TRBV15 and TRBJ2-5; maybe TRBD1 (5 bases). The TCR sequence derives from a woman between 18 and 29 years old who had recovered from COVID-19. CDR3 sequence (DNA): TGTGCCACCAGCCGTGTACAGGACGAGACCCAGTACTTC. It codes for CATSRVQDETQYF.